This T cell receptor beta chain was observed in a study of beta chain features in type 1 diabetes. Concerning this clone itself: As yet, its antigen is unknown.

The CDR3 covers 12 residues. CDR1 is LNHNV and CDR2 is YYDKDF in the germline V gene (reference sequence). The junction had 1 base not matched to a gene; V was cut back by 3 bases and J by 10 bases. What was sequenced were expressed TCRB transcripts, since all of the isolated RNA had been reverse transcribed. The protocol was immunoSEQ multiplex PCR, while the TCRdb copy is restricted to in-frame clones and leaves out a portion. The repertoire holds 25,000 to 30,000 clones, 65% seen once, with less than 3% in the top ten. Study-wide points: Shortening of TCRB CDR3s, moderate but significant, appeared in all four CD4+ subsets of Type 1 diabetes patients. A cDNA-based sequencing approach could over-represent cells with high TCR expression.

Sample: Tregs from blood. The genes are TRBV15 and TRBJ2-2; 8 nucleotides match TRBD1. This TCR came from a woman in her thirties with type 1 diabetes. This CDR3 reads CATSRTGVELFF. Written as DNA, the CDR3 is TGTGCCACCAGCAGGACAGGGGTGGAGCTGTTTTTT.